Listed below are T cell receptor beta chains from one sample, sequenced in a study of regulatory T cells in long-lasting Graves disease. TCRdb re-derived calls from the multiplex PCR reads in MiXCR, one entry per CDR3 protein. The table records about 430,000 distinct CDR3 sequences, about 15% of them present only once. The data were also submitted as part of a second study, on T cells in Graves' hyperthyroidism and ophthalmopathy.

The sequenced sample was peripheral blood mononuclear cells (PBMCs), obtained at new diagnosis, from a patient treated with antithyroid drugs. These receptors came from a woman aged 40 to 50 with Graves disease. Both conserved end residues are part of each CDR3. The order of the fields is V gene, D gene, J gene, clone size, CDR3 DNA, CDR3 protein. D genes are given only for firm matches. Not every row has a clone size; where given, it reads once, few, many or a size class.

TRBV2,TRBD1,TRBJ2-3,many,TGTGCCAGCAAACCGGGACAGGCCACAGATACGCAGTATTTT,CASKPGQATDTQYF
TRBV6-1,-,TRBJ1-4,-,TGTGCCAGCAGCCGGCCCTCGGAAAAACTGTTTTTT,CASSRPSEKLFF
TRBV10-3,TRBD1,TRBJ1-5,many,TGTGCCATCAGTGAGGGACAGGGTACTAATCAGCCCCAGCATTTT,CAISEGQGTNQPQHF
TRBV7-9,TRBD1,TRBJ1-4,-,TGTGCCAGCAGCTTATTGCAGGGGGGCTTGGCAACTAATGAAAAACTGTTTTTT,CASSLLQGGLATNEKLFF
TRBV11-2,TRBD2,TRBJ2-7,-,TGTGCCAGCAGCACCCTAGCGGGAGCATCCGAGCAGTACTTC,CASSTLAGASEQYF
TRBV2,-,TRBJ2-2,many,TGTGCCAGCAGTGAACCTGGGGCCGGGGAGCTGTTTTTT,CASSEPGAGELFF
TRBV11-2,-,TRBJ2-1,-,TGTGCCAGCAGCTGGGGACCGGAGGGCCCCCTGGGTCATGAGCAGTTCTTC,CASSWGPEGPLGHEQFF
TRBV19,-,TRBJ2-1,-,TGTGCCAGTAGTATAGATCCGGGAATCTACAATGAGCAGTTCTTC,CASSIDPGIYNEQFF
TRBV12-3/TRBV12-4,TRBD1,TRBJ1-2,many,TGTGCCAGCAGTTTATCCGACTACGGAGGGGGCGCTGGCTACACCTTC,CASSLSDYGGGAGYTF
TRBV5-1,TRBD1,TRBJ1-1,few,TGCGCCAGCAGCTTGGAAGGGACAGGAGCTTACACTGAAGCTTTCTTT,CASSLEGTGAYTEAFF